The 14 T cell receptor beta chains presented below share a single source sample, sequenced in a study of neurological immune-mediated disorders. Stated time point: technical triplicate 1. TCRdb processed the 5' RACE reads anew with MiXCR; each CDR3 protein has one entry. The sample consists of about 38,000 distinct CDR3 sequences, approximately 10% of them appearing once. Sequencing input: PBMCs. These receptors were taken from a man between 60 and 75 years old with HTLV-1-associated myelopathy (HAM/TSP).

V and J are TRBV27 and TRBJ1-1; D is perhaps TRBD1 (6 bases). V was pared by 4 bases and J by 2 bases, with 11 bases between. The CDR3 covers 14 residues. The germline gives CDR1 MNHEY, CDR2 SMNVEV (reference sequence). The CDR3 here is CASSSRGYNTEAFF. The CDR3 DNA sequence: TGTGCCAGCAGTTCAAGGGGGTATAACACTGAAGCTTTCTTT.

This clonotype came up many times. V gene TRBV12-3 or TRBV12-4 combines with J gene TRBJ1-1, with D perhaps TRBD1 (6 bases). This CDR3 comprises 15 residues. Trimming removed 7 bases at V and 2 bases at J, with 17 bases between. The DNA for the CDR3 is TGTGCCAGCACTCTTTTCGGGGGGCGTAACACTGAAGCTTTCTTT. This gives the protein CASTLFGGRNTEAFF.

This clonotype was seen a handful of times. The rearrangement links TRBV5-1 to TRBJ2-3, with 8 bases fitting TRBD1. The CDR3 has 16 amino acids. Trimming took 3 bases from V and 3 from J; bases not matched to a gene: 9. The germline gives CDR1 SGHRS, CDR2 YFSETQ. As DNA, the CDR3 is TGCGCCAGCAGCTCCCAGGGGGCCAAGTCAACAGATACGCAGTATTTT. Translated, it gives CASSSQGAKSTDTQYF.

This clonotype was seen many times. The rearrangement links TRBV5-1 to TRBJ2-7, with D unclear. Trimming stripped 5 bases from V and 2 bases from J, with 2 bases between. The germline gives CDR1 SGHRS, CDR2 YFSETQ. CDR3 length: 10 residues. CDR3 in DNA: TGCGCCAGCAGGGCCTACGAGCAGTACTTC. Translated, it gives CASRAYEQYF.

This clonotype was seen many times. This chain connects TRBV29-1 to TRBJ2-6; 7 positions agree with TRBD1. CDR1 and CDR2 (germline): SQVTM, ANQGSEA. The V segment lost 7 bases and the J segment 0 bases; nucleotides outside the gene matches: 9. CDR3 length equals 16 residues. CDR3 in amino acids: CSAGDSLLSGANVLTF. In DNA, the CDR3 is TGCAGCGCCGGGGACAGTCTTCTCTCTGGGGCCAACGTCCTGACTTTC. The full variable domain, its missing parts supplied by reference TRBV29-1 and TRBJ2-6, is SAVISQKPSRDICQRGTSLTIQCQVDSQVTMMFWYRQQPGQSLTLIATANQGSEATYESGFVIDKFPISRPNLTFSTLTVSNMSPEDSSIYLCSAGDSLLSGANVLTFGAGSRLTVL.

This clonotype occurred many times. This chain connects TRBV5-1 to TRBJ2-3; D is ambiguous. V was trimmed by 1 base and J by 4 bases, leaving 10 bases between them. Per the germline V gene, CDR1 is SGHRS and CDR2 is YFSETQ. CDR3 length equals 14 residues. In DNA form, the CDR3 reads TGCGCCAGCAGCTTGCGGGTGGTGGCAGATACGCAGTATTTT. The encoded protein is CASSLRVVADTQYF.

The chain carries TRBV20-1 and TRBJ2-1, with 7 positions matching TRBD1. The V gene's germline CDR1 is DFQATT and CDR2 SNEGSKA (reference sequence). V trimming: 3 bases; J trimming: 4 bases; junction bases outside the gene matches: 6. The CDR3 spans 14 residues. The CDR3 protein is CSASGDSLYNEQFF. CDR3 in DNA: TGCAGTGCTAGCGGGGACAGCCTGTACAATGAGCAGTTCTTC.

This clonotype has at least ten counts. This sequence joins TRBV12-3 or TRBV12-4 and TRBJ1-1; unclear D gene. CDR3 length equals 15 residues. Trimming took off 5 bases at V and 0 bases at J, with 13 bases between the two ends. CDR3 protein: CASSRQAGMNTEAFF. The CDR3 DNA is TGTGCCAGCAGTCGCCAGGCGGGGATGAACACTGAAGCTTTCTTT.

Many counts were recorded for this clonotype. V and J are TRBV9 and TRBJ2-1; 9 nucleotides align to TRBD2. The ends lost 0 bases at V and 0 bases at J; junction bases unmatched: 4. Germline CDR1 and CDR2: SGDLS and YYNGEE. The CDR3 extends over 17 amino acids. CDR3 region: CASSVGDSGGSYNEQFF. Here the CDR3 DNA reads TGTGCCAGCAGCGTAGGGGATAGCGGGGGCTCCTACAATGAGCAGTTCTTC. Looking up the rest from reference TRBV9 and TRBJ2-1 gives the full variable domain: DSGVTQTPKHLITATGQRVTLRCSPRSGDLSVYWYQQSLDQGLQFLIQYYNGEERAKGNILERFSAQQFPDLHSELNLSSLELGDSALYFCASSVGDSGGSYNEQFFGPGTRLTVL.

This clonotype has a count of ten or more. The V call is TRBV20-1, the J call TRBJ2-1, with TRBD2 as a possible D gene (5 bases). The V end lost 6 bases, the J end lost 0 bases, and 12 bases lay between the germline ends. The CDR3 contains 14 residues. Germline lookup yields CDR1 DFQATT and CDR2 SNEGSKA (reference sequence). CDR3 residues: CSALIGGSYNEQFF. CDR3 nucleotides: TGCAGTGCCCTGATTGGAGGCTCCTACAATGAGCAGTTCTTC.

This clonotype has ten or more counts. This chain connects TRBV28 to TRBJ2-1; 7 bases are a match to TRBD2. The CDR3 totals 15 residues. Per the germline V gene, CDR1 is MDHEN and CDR2 is SYDVKM. Trimming took 8 bases from V and 6 from J; bases not matched to a gene: 13. The CDR3 sequence is CASQGASGAPNEQFF. The CDR3 nucleotides read TGTGCCAGCCAGGGTGCTAGCGGAGCCCCCAATGAGCAGTTCTTC.

This clonotype was counted many times. The chain carries TRBV20-1 and TRBJ2-7; possible D gene TRBD1, 5 bases. CDR3 length: 11 amino acids. Per germline, CDR1 DFQATT and CDR2 SNEGSKA (reference sequence). V lost 5 bases and J lost 4, with 9 bases in between. The CDR3 region is CSAQGVYEQYF. CDR3 sequence (DNA): TGCAGTGCTCAAGGGGTATACGAGCAGTACTTC.

By share of the sample, this clonotype is medium-sized. V is TRBV20-1 and J is TRBJ1-3; D is unresolved. V lost 2 bases and J lost 0, with 2 bases in between. The V gene's germline CDR1 is DFQATT and CDR2 SNEGSKA (reference sequence). There are 12 residues in the CDR3. CDR3 in amino acids: CSARHSGNTIYF. CDR3 DNA sequence: TGCAGTGCTAGACACTCTGGAAACACCATATATTTT.

This clonotype was picked up many times. This chain joins TRBV20-1 and TRBJ1-2; D remains ambiguous. Germline V gene lookup returns CDR1 DFQATT and CDR2 SNEGSKA (reference sequence). Trimming removed 0 bases from V and 0 bases from J, with 5 bases in between. CDR3 size: 13 residues. Written as DNA, the CDR3 is TGCAGTGCTAGAGATGAAGCTAACTATGGCTACACCTTC. This sequence encodes CSARDEANYGYTF.